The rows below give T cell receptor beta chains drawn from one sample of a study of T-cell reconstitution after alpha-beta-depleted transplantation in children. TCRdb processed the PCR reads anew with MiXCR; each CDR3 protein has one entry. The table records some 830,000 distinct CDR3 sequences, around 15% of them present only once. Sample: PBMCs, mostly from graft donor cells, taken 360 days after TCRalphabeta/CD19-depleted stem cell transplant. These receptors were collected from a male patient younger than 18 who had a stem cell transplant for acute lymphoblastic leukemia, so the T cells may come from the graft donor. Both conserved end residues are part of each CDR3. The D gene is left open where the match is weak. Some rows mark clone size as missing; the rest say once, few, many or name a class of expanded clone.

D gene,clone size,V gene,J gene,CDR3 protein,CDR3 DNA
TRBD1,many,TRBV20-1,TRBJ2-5,CSAQGTVQETQYF,TGCAGTGCCCAGGGGACAGTTCAAGAGACCCAGTACTTC
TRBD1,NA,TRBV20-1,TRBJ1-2,CSEGRGNRGYTF,TGCAGTGAGGGCAGGGGGAACAGGGGCTACACCTTC
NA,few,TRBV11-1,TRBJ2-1,CASSLNRDHVYEQFF,TGTGCCAGCAGCTTGAACCGGGACCACGTTTATGAGCAGTTCTTC
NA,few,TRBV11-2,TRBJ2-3,CASKGVFTDTQYF,TGTGCCAGCAAAGGGGTTTTTACTGATACGCAGTATTTT
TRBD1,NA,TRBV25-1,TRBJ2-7,CASSESTGTVPYEQYF,TGTGCCAGCAGTGAATCCACCGGGACAGTCCCCTACGAGCAGTACTTC
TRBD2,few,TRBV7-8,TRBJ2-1,CASSRTRDYHYNEQFF,TGTGCCAGCAGTCGAACCCGGGACTACCACTACAATGAGCAGTTCTTC
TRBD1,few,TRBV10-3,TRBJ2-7,CAICGQGSYEQYF,TGTGCCATTTGTGGACAGGGCTCCTACGAGCAGTACTTC
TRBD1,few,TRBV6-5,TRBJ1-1,CASRTSGQGRRSTEAFF,TGTGCCAGCAGAACTTCGGGACAGGGCAGGAGGAGCACTGAAGCTTTCTTT
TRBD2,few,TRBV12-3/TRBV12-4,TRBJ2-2,CASSWLGTRTVTGELFF,TGTGCCAGCAGTTGGCTTGGGACTAGGACGGTCACCGGGGAGCTGTTTTTT
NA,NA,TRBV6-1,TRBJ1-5,CASREGGRDNQPQHF,TGTGCCAGCAGAGAGGGGGGCAGGGACAATCAGCCCCAGCATTTT
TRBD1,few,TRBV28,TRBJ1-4,CASSFPMAGGGKLFF,TGTGCCAGCAGTTTTCCCATGGCAGGGGGAGGAAAACTGTTTTTT
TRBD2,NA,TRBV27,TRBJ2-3,CASSQGDSGSFIDTQYF,TGTGCCAGCAGTCAGGGTGATAGCGGGAGTTTTATAGATACGCAGTATTTT
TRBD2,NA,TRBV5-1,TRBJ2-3,CASSFLREARTDTQYF,TGCGCCAGCAGCTTCCTTCGGGAGGCCCGGACAGATACGCAGTATTTT
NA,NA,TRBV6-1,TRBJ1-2,CASRPGGDYGYTF,TGTGCCAGCCGCCCGGGGGGCGACTATGGCTACACCTTC
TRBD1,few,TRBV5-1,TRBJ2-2,CASSLWTGGGTGELFF,TGCGCCAGCAGCTTGTGGACAGGGGGCGGCACCGGGGAGCTGTTTTTT
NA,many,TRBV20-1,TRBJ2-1,CSASFHGEQFF,TGCAGTGCTAGCTTTCACGGTGAGCAGTTCTTC
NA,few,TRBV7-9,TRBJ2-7,CASSLVVLDRNSYEQYF,TGTGCCAGCAGCTTAGTCGTCTTGGACAGAAATTCCTACGAGCAGTACTTC
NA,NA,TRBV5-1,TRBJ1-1,CASSLERGPPEAFF,TGCGCCAGCAGCTTGGAGCGGGGGCCCCCTGAAGCTTTCTTT
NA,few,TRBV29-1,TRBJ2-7,CSVEGPGYEQYF,TGCAGCGTTGAAGGGCCAGGGTACGAGCAGTACTTC
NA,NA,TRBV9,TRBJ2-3,CASSVAPGADTQYF,TGTGCCAGCAGCGTAGCTCCGGGGGCGGATACGCAGTATTTT
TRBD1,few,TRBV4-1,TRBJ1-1,CASSHPQGGWNTEAFF,TGCGCCAGCAGCCATCCCCAGGGGGGGTGGAACACTGAAGCTTTCTTT
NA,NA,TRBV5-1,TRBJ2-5,CASSTEGRQETQYF,TGCGCCAGCAGCACGGAGGGAAGACAAGAGACCCAGTACTTC
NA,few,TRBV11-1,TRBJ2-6,CASSYGRSGANVLTF,TGTGCCAGCAGTTACGGGCGATCTGGGGCCAACGTCCTGACTTTC
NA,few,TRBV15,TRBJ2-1,CATSRDSGLVPSYNEQFF,TGTGCCACCAGCAGAGATTCCGGCTTAGTGCCCTCATACAATGAGCAGTTCTTC
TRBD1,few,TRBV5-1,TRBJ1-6,CASSRGQGEAPLHF,TGCGCCAGCAGCCGTGGACAGGGAGAGGCACCCCTCCACTTT
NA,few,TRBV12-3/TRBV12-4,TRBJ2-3,CASSTDYPGTDTQYF,TGTGCCAGCAGCACCGACTATCCAGGCACAGATACGCAGTATTTT
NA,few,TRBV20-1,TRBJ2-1,CSAPDNEQFF,TGCAGTGCCCCTGACAATGAGCAGTTCTTC
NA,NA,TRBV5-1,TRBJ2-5,CASSAAFSGTQETQYF,TGCGCCAGCAGCGCAGCGTTCAGCGGTACTCAAGAGACCCAGTACTTC
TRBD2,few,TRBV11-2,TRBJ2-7,CASSLERAEREIYEQYF,TGTGCCAGCAGCTTAGAGAGGGCTGAGCGGGAGATCTACGAGCAGTACTTC
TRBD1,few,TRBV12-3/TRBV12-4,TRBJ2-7,CASSLDRAPHEQYF,TGTGCCAGCAGTCTGGACAGGGCCCCCCACGAGCAGTACTTC
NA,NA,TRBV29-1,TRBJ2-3,CSVEPGPTDTQYF,TGCAGCGTCGAACCTGGTCCGACAGATACGCAGTATTTT
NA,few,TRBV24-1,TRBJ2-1,CATSDFTPGLHPLPPQFF,TGTGCCACCAGTGATTTCACTCCGGGACTTCACCCTCTCCCCCCTCAGTTCTTC
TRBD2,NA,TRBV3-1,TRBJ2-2,CASSPTSGLPRELFF,TGTGCCAGCAGCCCGACTAGCGGGCTTCCAAGGGAGCTGTTTTTT
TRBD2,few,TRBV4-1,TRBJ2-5,CASSQDGLAVYQETQYF,TGCGCCAGCAGCCAAGATGGCCTAGCGGTGTACCAAGAGACCCAGTACTTC
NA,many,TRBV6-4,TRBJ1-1,CASSEEGGKAFF,TGTGCCAGCAGTGAAGAGGGGGGGAAGGCTTTCTTT
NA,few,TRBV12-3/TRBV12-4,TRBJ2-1,CASSSVLASYNEQFF,TGTGCCAGCAGTTCGGTTCTAGCGTCCTACAATGAGCAGTTCTTC
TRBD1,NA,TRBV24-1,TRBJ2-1,CATSPGGEYNEQFF,TGTGCCACCAGTCCAGGGGGTGAATACAATGAGCAATTCTTC
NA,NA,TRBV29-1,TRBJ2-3,CRASDLRSTDTQYF,TGCAGAGCTTCGGACTTGCGTAGCACAGATACGCAGTATTTT
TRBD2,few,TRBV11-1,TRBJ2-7,CASSKRQGTRTSGRGEQYF,TGTGCCAGCAGCAAGAGACAGGGCACTCGGACTAGCGGGAGAGGCGAGCAGTACTTC
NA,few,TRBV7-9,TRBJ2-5,CASSLAIGGETQYF,TGTGCCAGCAGCTTAGCGATCGGCGGAGAGACCCAGTACTTC
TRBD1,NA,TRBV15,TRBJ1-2,CATSRQRQGDGYTF,TGTGCCACCAGCAGGCAGAGACAGGGGGATGGCTACACCTTC
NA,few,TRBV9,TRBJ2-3,CASSVTHASTDTQYF,TGTGCCAGCAGCGTCACACACGCGAGCACAGATACGCAGTATTTT
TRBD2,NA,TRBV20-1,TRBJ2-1,CSAPASGNDEQFF,TGCAGTGCCCCGGCTAGCGGGAACGATGAGCAGTTCTTC
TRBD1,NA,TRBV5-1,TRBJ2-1,CASYFRDRAYNEQFF,TGCGCCAGCTATTTCCGGGACAGGGCCTACAATGAGCAGTTCTTC
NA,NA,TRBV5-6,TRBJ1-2,CASSLRGAQGYTF,TGTGCCAGCAGCTTGCGGGGGGCGCAGGGCTACACCTTC
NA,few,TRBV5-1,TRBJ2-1,CASSLASMGNEQFF,TGCGCCAGCAGCTTGGCCTCGATGGGGAATGAGCAGTTCTTC
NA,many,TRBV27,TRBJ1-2,CASSFRDNNYGYTF,TGTGCCAGCAGTTTTCGGGACAACAACTATGGCTACACCTTC
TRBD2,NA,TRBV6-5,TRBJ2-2,CASNYRLAGNTGELFF,TGTGCCAGCAATTACCGACTAGCGGGTAACACCGGGGAGCTGTTTTTT
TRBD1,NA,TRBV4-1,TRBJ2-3,CASSQPRQGPTDTQYF,TGCGCCAGCAGCCAACCAAGACAGGGCCCCACAGATACGCAGTATTTT
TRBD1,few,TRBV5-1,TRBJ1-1,CASSLGHRGRVNTEAFF,TGCGCCAGCAGCTTGGGACACAGGGGAAGAGTGAATACTGAAGCTTTCTTT
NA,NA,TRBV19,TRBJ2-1,CASKLWGEQFF,TGTGCCAGTAAATTGTGGGGTGAGCAGTTCTTC
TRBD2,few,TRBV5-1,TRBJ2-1,CASSLLAGAYGEQFF,TGCGCCAGCAGCTTACTAGCGGGAGCTTATGGTGAGCAGTTCTTC
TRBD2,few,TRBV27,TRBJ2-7,CASSIGTSGRTKRYEQYF,TGTGCCAGCAGTATAGGGACTAGCGGGAGGACAAAAAGGTACGAGCAGTACTTC